This T cell receptor (beta chain) was recovered during a study of T cells in Graves' hyperthyroidism and ophthalmopathy. The trim removed 6 bases at V and 10 bases at J, leaving 14 bases unmatched. The CDR3 spans 15 residues. Germline V gives CDR1 MNHNS, CDR2 SASEGT. There were TCR beta CDR3 regions amplified from RNA transcripts. Researchers ran a first-round RT-PCR on the TCR CDR3 using the HTBI primer set. MiXCR was run by TCRdb on the multiplex PCR reads, yielding one entry per CDR3 protein. The table lists fewer than 900,000 distinct CDR3 sequences, approximately 19% of them singletons, with roughly a sixth in the top ten.

The receptor was isolated from a woman between 50 and 59 years old with Graves' hyperthyroidism that later progressed to Graves' ophthalmopathy. The V gene is TRBV6-1, the J gene TRBJ2-3; TRBD2 aligns across 9 bases. The specimen was blood. The DNA for the CDR3 is TGTGCCAGCAGAGAGTCTAGCGGGGATTATTTTGCGCAGTATTTT. It yields the protein CASRESSGDYFAQYF.